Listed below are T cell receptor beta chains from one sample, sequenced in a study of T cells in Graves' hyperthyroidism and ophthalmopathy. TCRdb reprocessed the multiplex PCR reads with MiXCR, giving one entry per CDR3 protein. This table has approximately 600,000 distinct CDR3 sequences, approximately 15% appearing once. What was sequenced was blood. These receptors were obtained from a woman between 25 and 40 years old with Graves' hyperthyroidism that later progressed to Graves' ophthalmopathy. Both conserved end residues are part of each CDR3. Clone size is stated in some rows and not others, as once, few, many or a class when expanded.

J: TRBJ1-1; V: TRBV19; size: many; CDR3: CASSIDLGPANTEAFF
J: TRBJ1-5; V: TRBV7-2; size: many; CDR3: CASSPRDSEYSNQPQHF
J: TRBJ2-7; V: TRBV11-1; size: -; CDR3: CASSPRQGPSYEQYF
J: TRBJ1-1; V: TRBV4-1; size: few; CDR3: CASSPVGRAAYTEAFF
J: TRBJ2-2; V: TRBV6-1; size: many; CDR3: CASSEYNSLNTGELFF
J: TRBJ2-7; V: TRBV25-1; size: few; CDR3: CASSDHGQGKYEQYF
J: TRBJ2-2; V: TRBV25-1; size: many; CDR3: CASSEYYSVNTGELFF
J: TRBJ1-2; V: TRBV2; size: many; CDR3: CAAPKGGKNYSPNYGYTF
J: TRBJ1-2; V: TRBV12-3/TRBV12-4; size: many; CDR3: CASSRTSAGDYGYTF
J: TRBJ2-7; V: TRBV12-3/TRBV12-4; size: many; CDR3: CASSYLWTGDGYEQYF
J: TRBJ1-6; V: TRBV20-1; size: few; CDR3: CSARDMDRADNSPLHF
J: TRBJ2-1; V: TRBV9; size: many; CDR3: CASSVGVVGGSYNEQFF
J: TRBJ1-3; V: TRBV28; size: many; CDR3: CASSSSYFSGNTIYF
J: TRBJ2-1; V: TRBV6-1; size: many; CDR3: CASSPGLAGRNEQFF
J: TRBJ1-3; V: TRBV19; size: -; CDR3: CASIPSAAYSGNTIYF
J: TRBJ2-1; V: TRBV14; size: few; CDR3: CASSPLGRTYNEQFF
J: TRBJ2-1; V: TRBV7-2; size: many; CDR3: CASSLAGGIGRDEQFF
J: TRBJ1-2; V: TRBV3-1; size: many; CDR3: CASSAPHGYTF
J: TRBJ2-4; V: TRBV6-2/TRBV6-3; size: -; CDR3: CASSRSGTQNIQYF
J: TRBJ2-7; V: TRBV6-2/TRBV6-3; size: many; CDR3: CASSWKRAGGTEQYF
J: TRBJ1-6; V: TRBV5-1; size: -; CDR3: CASSLRDPNSPLHF
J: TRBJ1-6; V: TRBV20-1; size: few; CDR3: CSAPEGGKNSPLHF
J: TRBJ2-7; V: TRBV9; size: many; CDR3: CASSVNPDTITQYF
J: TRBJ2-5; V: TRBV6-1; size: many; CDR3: CAVGRYKKETQYF
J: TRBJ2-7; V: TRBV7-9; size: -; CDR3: CASSPPGTVTYEQYF
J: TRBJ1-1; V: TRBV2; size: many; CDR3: CASSGTTEAFF
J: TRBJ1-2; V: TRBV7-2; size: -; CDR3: CASSPSTGGAEGYTF
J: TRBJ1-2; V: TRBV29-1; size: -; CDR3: CSVTGGDGYTF
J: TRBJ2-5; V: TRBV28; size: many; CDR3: CASSSPAGGQETQYF
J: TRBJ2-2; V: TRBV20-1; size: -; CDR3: CSALGQGRLFF
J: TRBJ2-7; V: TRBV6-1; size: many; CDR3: CASSGTGGTPYEQYF
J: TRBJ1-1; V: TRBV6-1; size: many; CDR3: CASSDRITLKPTEAFF
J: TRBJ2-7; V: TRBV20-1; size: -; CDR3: CSARPGQSYEQYF
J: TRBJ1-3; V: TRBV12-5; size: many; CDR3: CASGAGSSGNTIYF
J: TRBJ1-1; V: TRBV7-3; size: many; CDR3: CASSLRGWGGETEAFF
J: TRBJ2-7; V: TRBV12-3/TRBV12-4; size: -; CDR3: CASSIRDRGHEQYF
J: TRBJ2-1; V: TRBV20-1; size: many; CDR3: CSAIRDSYNEQFF
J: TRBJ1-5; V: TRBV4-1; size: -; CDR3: CASSREGQGNQPQHF
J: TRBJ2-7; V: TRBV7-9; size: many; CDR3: CASGDPDEQYF
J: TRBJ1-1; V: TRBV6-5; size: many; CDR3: CASSYSTGGTEAFF
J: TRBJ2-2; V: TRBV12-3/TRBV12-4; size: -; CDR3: CASRGPNTGELLF
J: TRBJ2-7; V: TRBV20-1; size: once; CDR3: CSARGSGLADSYEQYF
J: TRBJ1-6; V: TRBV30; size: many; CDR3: CAWGGTANSPLHF
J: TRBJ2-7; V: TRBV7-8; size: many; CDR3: CASSPSQGPGEQYF
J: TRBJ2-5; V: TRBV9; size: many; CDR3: CASSPRESETQYF
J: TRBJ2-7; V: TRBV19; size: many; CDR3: CASSTQWKGLVYEQYF
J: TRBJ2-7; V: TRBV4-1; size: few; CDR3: CASSQLETRHEQYF